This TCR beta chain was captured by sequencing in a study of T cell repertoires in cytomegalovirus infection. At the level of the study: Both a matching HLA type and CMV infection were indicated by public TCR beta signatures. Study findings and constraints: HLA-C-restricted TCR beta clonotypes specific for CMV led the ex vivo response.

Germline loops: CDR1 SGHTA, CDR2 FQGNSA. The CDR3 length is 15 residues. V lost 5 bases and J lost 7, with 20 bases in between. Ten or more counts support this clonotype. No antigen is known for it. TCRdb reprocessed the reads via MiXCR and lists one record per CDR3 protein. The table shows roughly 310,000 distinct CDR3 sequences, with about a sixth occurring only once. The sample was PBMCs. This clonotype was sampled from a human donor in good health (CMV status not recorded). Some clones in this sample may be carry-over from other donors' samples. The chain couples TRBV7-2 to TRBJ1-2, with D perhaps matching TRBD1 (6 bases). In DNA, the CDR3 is TGTGCCAGCAGCCCTAGAGGGCCAGGGGCTGGTGGCTACACCTTC. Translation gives CASSPRGPGAGGYTF.